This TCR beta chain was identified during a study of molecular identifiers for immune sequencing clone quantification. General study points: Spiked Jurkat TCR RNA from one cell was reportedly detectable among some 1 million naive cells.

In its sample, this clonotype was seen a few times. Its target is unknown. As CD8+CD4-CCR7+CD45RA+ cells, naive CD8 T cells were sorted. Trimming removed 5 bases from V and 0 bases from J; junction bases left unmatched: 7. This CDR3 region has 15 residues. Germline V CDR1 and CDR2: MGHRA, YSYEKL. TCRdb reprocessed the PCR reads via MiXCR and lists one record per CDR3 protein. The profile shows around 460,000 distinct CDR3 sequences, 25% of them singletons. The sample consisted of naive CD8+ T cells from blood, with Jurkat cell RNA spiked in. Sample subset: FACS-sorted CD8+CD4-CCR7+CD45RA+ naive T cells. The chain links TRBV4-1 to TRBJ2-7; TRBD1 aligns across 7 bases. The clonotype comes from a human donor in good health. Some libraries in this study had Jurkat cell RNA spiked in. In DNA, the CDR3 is TGCGCCAGCAGCAACAGGGACAGCATCTCCTACGAGCAGTACTTC. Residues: CASSNRDSISYEQYF.